Following are 5 T cell receptor beta chains from one sample sequenced in a study of cytomegalovirus exposure and HLA in healthy donors. Using immunoSEQ multiplex PCR, the repertoire was profiled, and TCRdb retains in-frame clones only, with some absent. The sample includes more than 95,000 clones, 75% to 90% of them seen just once. Source material: PBMCs. Every receptor here comes from a man in his late teens or twenties in good health and CMV-seropositive.

For this clone: One junction end does not reproduce the germline sequence, and a read error may be involved. The V call is TRBV7-7, the J call TRBJ2-5, with D possibly being TRBD2 (6 bases). Germline values: CDR1 SSHAT, CDR2 FNYEAQ (reference sequence). This CDR3 region has 16 residues. The CDR3, as DNA: TGTGCTAGCAGCTTAGGGCTATCAGCGGGCCAAGAGACCCAGTACTTC. Translation gives CASSLGLSAGQETQYF.

The chain has TRBV5-4 and TRBJ1-1; D ambiguous. This CDR3 has 15 amino acids. Trimming cost V 2 bases and J 1 base, with 12 bases left between them. Germline CDR1 reads SGHNT; CDR2 reads YYREEE (reference sequence). In DNA form, the CDR3 reads TGTGCCAGCAGCTTCGCAGGCGCCGGGAACACTGAAGCTTTCTTT. It encodes CASSFAGAGNTEAFF.

This chain joins TRBV4-3 and TRBJ1-1, with TRBD1 identical over 8 bases. Per germline, CDR1 LGHNA and CDR2 YSLEER. The CDR3 is made up of 16 amino acids. V shed 1 base and J 0 bases; nucleotides not matched to a gene: 4. CDR3 in DNA: TGCGCCAGCAGCCAAGGGACAGGGATTATGAACACTGAAGCTTTCTTT. Protein product: CASSQGTGIMNTEAFF.

This chain uses TRBV29-1 with TRBJ2-7, with 7 bases matching TRBD1. V shed 5 bases and J 1 base; nucleotides not matched to a gene: 2. This CDR3 has 12 amino acids. Per germline, CDR1 SQVTM and CDR2 ANQGSEA. CDR3 bases: TGCAGCGTTCAGGGGGATTCCTACGAGCAGTACTTC. Translated: CSVQGDSYEQYF.

This rearrangement joins TRBV7-2 to TRBJ1-1, with D perhaps TRBD1 (5 bases). The V and J ends lost 3 bases and 10 bases respectively, with 9 bases between them. The CDR3 has 11 residues. Germline V CDR1 and CDR2: SGHTA, FQGNSA. The CDR3 protein is CASSFPGGAFF. The CDR3 nucleotides read TGTGCCAGCAGCTTCCCCGGGGGAGCTTTCTTT. Supplemented by reference TRBV7-2 and TRBJ1-1, the full variable domain reads GAGVSQSPSNKVTEKGKDVELRCDPISGHTALYWYRQSLGQGLEFLIYFQGNSAPDKSGLPSDRFSAERTGGSVSTLTIQRTQQEDSAVYLCASSFPGGAFFGQGTRLTVV.